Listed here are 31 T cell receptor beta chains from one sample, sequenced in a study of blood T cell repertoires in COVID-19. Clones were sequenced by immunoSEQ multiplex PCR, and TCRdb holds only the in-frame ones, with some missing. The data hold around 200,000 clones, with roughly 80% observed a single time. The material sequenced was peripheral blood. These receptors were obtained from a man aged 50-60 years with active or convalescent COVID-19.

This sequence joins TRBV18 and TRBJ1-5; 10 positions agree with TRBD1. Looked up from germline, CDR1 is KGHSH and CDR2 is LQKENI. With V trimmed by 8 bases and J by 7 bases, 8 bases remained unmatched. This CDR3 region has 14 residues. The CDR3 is CASADRGQGQPQHF. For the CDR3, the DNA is TGTGCCAGCGCAGACAGGGGGCAAGGACAGCCCCAGCATTTT.

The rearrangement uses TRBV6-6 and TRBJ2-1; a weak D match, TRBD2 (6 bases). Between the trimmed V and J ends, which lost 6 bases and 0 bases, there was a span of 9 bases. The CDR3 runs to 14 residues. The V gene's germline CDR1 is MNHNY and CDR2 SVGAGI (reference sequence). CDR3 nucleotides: TGTGCCAGCAGGGGGGGTAGCTCCTACAATGAGCAGTTCTTC. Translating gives CASRGGSSYNEQFF.

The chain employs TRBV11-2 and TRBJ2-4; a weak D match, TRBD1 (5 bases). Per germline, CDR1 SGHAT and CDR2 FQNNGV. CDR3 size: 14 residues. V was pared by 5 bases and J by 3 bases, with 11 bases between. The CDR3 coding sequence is TGTGCCAGCAGCCGCAGGGTTGGCAAAAACATTCAGTACTTC. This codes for CASSRRVGKNIQYF.

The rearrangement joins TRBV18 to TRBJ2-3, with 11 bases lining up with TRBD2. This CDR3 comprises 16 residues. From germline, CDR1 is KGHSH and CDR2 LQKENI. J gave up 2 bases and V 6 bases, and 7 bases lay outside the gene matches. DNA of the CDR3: TGTGCCAGCTCCATGCAGACTAGCGGGGCCACAGATACGCAGTATTTT. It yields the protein CASSMQTSGATDTQYF.

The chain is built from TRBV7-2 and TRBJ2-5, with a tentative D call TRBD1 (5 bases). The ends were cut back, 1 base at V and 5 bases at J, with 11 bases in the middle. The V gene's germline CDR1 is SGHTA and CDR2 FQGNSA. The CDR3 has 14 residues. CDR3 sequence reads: CASSLEGLIETQYF. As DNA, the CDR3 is TGTGCCAGCAGCTTAGAGGGGCTGATCGAGACCCAGTACTTC.

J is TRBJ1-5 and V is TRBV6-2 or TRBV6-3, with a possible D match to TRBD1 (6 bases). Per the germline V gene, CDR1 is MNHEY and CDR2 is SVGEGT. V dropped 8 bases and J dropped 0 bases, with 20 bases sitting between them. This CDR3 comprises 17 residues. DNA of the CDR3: TGTGCCAGCGGTTTGTGGGACATTACTTATAGCAATCAGCCCCAGCATTTT. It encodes CASGLWDITYSNQPQHF.

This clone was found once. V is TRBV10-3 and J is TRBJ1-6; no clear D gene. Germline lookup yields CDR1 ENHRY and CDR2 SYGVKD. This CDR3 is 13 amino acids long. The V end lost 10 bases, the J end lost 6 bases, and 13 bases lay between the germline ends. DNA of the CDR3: TGTGCCACAGTTGGAGAGATTAATTCACCCCTCCACTTT. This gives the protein CATVGEINSPLHF.

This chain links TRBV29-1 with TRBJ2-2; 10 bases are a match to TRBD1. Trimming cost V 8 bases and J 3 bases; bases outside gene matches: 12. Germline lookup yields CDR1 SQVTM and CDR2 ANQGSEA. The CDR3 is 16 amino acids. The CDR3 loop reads CSSRGDRGVDTGELFF. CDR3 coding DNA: TGCAGCTCTCGGGGGGACAGGGGAGTAGACACCGGGGAGCTGTTTTTT.

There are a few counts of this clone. The CDR3 region is CASSLLTGQNGYTF. CDR3 DNA sequence: TGTGCCAGCAGTCTGCTGACGGGACAGAATGGCTACACCTTC. This chain joins TRBV28 and TRBJ1-2; the match to TRBD1 covers 7 bases. Germline CDR1 MDHEN, CDR2 SYDVKM. The V gene end was trimmed by 5 bases and the J gene end by 6 bases; junction bases not matched to a gene: 9. CDR3 length equals 14 residues.

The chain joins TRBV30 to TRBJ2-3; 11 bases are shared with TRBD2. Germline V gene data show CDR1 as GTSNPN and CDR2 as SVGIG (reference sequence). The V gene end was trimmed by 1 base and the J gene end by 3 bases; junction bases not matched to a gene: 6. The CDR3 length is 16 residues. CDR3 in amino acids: CAWSARLAGSTDTQYF. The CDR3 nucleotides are TGTGCCTGGAGTGCCAGACTAGCGGGGAGTACAGATACGCAGTATTTT.

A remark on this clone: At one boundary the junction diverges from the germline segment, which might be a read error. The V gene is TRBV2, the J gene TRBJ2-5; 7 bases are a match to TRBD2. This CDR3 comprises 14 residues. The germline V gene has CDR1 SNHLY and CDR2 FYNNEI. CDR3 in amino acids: CASSEAGTKETQYF. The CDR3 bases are TGTGCCAGCAGCGAAGCCGGGACTAAAGAGACCCAGTACTTC. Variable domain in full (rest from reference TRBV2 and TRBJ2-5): EPEVTQTPSHQVTQMGQEVILRCVPISNHLYFYWYRQILGQKVEFLVSFYNNEISEKSEIFDDQFSVERPDGSNFTLKIRSTKLEDSAMYFCASSEAGTKETQYFGPGTRLLVL.

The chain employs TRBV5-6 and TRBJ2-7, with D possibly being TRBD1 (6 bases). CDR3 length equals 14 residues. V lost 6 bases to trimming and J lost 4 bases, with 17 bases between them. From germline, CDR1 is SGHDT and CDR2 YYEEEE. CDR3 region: CASTWGLAQYEQYF. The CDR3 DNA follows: TGTGCCAGCACCTGGGGGCTAGCCCAATACGAGCAGTACTTC.

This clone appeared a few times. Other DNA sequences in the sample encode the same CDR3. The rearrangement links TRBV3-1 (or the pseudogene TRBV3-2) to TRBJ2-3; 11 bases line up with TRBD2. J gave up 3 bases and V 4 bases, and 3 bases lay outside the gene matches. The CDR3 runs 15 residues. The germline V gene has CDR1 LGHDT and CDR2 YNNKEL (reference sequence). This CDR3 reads CASSPLAGGTDTQYF. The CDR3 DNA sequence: TGTGCCAGCAGCCCTTTAGCGGGGGGGACAGATACGCAGTATTTT.

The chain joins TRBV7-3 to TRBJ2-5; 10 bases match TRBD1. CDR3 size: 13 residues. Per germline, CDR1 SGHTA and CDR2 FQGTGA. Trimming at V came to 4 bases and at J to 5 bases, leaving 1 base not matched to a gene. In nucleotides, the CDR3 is TGTGCCAGCAGCTGGACAGGGGGGGAGACCCAGTACTTC. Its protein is CASSWTGGETQYF.

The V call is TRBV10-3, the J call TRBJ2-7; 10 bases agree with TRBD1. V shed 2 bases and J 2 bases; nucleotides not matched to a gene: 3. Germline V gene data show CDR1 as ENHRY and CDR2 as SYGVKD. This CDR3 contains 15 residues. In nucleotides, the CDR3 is TGTGCCATCAGTGAGGGACAGGGGGACCCCTACGAGCAGTACTTC. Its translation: CAISEGQGDPYEQYF.

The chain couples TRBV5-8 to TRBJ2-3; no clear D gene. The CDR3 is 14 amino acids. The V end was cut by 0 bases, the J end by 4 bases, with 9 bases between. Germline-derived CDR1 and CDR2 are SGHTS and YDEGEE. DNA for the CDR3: TGTGCCAGCAGCTTGGACAGTTATTCAGATACGCAGTATTTT. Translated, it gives CASSLDSYSDTQYF.

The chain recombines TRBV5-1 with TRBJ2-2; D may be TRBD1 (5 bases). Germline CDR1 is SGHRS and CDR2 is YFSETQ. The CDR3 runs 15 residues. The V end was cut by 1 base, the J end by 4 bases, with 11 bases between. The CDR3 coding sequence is TGCGCCAGCAGCTTGTCAGGGCGAGGCACCGGGGAGCTGTTTTTT. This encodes CASSLSGRGTGELFF. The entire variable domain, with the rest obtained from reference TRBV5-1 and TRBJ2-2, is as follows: KAGVTQTPRYLIKTRGQQVTLSCSPISGHRSVSWYQQTPGQGLQFLFEYFSETQRNKGNFPGRFSGRQFSNSRSEMNVSTLELGDSALYLCASSLSGRGTGELFFGEGSRLTVL.

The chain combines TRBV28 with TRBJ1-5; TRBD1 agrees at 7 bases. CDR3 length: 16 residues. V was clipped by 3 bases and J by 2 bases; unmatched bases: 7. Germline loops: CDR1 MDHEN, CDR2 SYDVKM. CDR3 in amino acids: CASSFRRQGGNQPQHF. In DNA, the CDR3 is TGTGCCAGCAGTTTTCGCCGGCAGGGGGGCAATCAGCCCCAGCATTTT.

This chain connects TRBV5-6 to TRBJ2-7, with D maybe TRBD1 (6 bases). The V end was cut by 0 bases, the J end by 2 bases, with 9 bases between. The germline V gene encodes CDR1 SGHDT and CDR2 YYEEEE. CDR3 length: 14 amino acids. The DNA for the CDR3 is TGTGCCAGCAGCTTGGCCCCAGGGGCCTACGAGCAGTACTTC. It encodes CASSLAPGAYEQYF. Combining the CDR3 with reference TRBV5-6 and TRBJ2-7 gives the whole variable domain DAGVTQSPTHLIKTRGQQVTLRCSPKSGHDTVSWYQQALGQGPQFIFQYYEEEERQRGNFPDRFSGHQFPNYSSELNVNALLLGDSALYLCASSLAPGAYEQYFGPGTRLTVT.

The CDR3 loop is CASSYALGSYEQYF. In nucleotides, the CDR3 is TGTGCCAGCAGTTACGCCCTCGGCTCCTACGAGCAGTACTTC. The V call is TRBV6-5, the J call TRBJ2-7; D uncertain. Germline CDR1 reads MNHEY; CDR2 reads SVGAGI. V was pared by 2 bases and J by 0 bases, with 8 bases between. The CDR3 extends over 14 amino acids.

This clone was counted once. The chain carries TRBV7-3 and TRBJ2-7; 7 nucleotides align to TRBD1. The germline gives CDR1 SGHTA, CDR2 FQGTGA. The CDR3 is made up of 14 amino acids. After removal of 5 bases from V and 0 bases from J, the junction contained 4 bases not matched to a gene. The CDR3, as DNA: TGTGCCAGCAGCAAGGGGGACAGCTCCTACGAGCAGTACTTC. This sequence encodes CASSKGDSSYEQYF.

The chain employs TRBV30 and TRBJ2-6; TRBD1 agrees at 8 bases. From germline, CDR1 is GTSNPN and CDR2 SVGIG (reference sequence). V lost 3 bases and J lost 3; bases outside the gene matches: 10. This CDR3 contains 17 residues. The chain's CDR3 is CAWSRRTGLSGANVLTF. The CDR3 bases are TGTGCCTGGAGCCGAAGGACAGGGTTGAGTGGGGCCAACGTCCTGACTTTC. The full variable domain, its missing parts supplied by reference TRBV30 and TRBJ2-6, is SQTIHQWPATLVQPVGSPLSLECTVEGTSNPNLYWYRQAAGRGLQLLFYSVGIGQISSEVPQNLSASRPQDRQFILSSKKLLLSDSGFYLCAWSRRTGLSGANVLTFGAGSRLTVL.

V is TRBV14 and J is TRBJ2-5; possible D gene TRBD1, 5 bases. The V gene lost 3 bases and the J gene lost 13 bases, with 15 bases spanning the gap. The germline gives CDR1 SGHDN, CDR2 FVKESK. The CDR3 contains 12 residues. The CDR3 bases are TGTGCCAGCAGCCATGACAGTCGGGCCACGTACTTC. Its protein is CASSHDSRATYF.

CDR3 region: CASASSPTGRSPLHF. CDR3 DNA: TGTGCCAGCGCTTCCTCCCCGACAGGGAGATCACCCCTCCACTTT. V gene TRBV28 combines with J gene TRBJ1-6; 7 nucleotides align to TRBD1. The CDR3 runs to 15 residues. With V trimmed by 8 bases and J by 10 bases, 14 bases remained unmatched. Germline V gene sequence: CDR1 MDHEN, CDR2 SYDVKM.

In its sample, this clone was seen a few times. The CDR3 reads CASRGLGYGYTF. The CDR3 nucleotides read TGTGCCAGCAGGGGACTCGGCTATGGCTACACCTTC. The chain recombines TRBV3-1 (or the pseudogene TRBV3-2) with TRBJ1-2; the D gene is possibly TRBD1 (5 bases). The germline V gene encodes CDR1 LGHDT and CDR2 YNNKEL (reference sequence). The CDR3 consists of 12 residues. With 6 bases removed from V and 4 bases from J, the gap between germline ends came to 9 bases.

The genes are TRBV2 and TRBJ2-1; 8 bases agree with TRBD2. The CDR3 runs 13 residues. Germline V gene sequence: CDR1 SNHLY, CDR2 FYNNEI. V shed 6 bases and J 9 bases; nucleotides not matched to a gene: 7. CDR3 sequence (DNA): TGTGCCAGCAGAGGGGTAGCGGGGACTGAGCAGTTCTTC. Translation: CASRGVAGTEQFF.

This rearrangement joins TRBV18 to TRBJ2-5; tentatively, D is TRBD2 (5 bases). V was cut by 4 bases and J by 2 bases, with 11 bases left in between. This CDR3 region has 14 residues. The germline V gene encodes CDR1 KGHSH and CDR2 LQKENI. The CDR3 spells CASSHGVQQETQYF. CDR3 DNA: TGTGCCAGCTCACACGGGGTACAGCAAGAGACCCAGTACTTC.

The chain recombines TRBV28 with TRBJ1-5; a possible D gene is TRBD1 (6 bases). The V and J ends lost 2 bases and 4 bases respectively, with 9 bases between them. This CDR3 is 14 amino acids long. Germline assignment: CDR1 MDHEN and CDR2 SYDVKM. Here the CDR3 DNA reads TGTGCCAGCAGTTTAATACAGGGAAATCAGCCCCAGCATTTT. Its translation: CASSLIQGNQPQHF.

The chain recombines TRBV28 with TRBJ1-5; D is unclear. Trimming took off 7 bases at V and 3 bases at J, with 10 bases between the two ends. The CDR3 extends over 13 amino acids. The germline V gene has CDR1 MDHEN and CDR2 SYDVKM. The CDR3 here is CASTTDYNQPQHF. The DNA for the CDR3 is TGTGCCAGCACCACGGACTACAATCAGCCCCAGCATTTT.

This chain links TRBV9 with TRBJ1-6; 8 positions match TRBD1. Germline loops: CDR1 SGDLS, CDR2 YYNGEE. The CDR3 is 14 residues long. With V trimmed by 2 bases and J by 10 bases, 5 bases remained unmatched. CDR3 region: CASSVRTGPSPLHF. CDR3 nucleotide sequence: TGTGCCAGCAGCGTGAGGACAGGGCCCTCACCCCTCCACTTT.

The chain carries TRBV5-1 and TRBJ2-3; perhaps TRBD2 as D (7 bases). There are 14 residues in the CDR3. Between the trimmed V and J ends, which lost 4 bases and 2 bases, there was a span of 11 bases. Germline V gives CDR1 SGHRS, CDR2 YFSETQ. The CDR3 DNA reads TGCGCCAGCAGCACCGGGGGGCTCACAGATACGCAGTATTTT. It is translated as CASSTGGLTDTQYF.